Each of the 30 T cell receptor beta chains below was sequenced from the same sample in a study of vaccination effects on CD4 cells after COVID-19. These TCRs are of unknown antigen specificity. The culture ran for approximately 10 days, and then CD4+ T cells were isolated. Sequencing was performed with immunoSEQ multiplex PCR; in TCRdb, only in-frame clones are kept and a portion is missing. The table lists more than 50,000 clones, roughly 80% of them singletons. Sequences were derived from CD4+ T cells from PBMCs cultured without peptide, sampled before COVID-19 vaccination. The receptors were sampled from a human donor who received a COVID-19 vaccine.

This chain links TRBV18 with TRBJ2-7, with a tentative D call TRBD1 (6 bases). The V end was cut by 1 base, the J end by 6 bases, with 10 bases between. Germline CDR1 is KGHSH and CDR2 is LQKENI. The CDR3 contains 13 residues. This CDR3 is CASSPLGQLEQYV. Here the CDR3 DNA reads TGTGCCAGCTCACCACTTGGACAGCTCGAGCAGTACGTC.

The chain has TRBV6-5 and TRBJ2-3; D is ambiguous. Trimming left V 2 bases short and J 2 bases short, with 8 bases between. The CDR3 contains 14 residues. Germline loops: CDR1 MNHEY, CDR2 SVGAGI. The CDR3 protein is CASSYISSTDTQYF. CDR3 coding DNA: TGTGCCAGCAGTTACATCAGTTCCACAGATACGCAGTATTTT.

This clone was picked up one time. DNA for the CDR3: TGTGCCAGCAGTTACTCATCAGGTTCCTACAATGAGCAGTTCTTC. As protein: CASSYSSGSYNEQFF. The chain uses TRBV6-5 and TRBJ2-1, with D unresolved. From germline, CDR1 is MNHEY and CDR2 SVGAGI. V was shortened by 0 bases and J by 1 base, with 7 bases between the two germline ends. CDR3 length equals 15 residues.

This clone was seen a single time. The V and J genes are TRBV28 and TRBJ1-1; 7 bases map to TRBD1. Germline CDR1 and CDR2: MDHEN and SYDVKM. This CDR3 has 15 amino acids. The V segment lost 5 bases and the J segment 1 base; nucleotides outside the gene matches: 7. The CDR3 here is CASSATGVGNTEAFF. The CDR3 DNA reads TGTGCCAGCAGTGCCACAGGGGTAGGGAACACTGAAGCTTTCTTT.

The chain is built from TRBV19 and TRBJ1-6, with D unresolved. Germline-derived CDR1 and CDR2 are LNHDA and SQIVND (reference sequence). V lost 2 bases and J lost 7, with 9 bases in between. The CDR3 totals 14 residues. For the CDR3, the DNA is TGTGCCAGTAGTATATCCGGCCCAAATTCACCCCTCCACTTT. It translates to CASSISGPNSPLHF.

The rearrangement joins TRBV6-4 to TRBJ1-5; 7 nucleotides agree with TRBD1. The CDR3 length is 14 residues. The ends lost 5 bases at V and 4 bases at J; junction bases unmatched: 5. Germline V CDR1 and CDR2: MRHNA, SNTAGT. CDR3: CASSSTGNNQPQHF. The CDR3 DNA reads TGTGCCAGCAGTTCGACAGGGAATAATCAGCCCCAGCATTTT.

The CDR3 reads CASSARGPTEAFF. Written as DNA, the CDR3 is TGCGCCAGCAGTGCCAGGGGCCCCACTGAAGCTTTCTTT. The chain combines TRBV10-1 with TRBJ1-1; a possible D gene is TRBD1 (6 bases). The V end lost 4 bases, the J end lost 4 bases, and 10 bases lay between the germline ends. The CDR3 runs 13 residues. Germline CDR1 reads WNHNN; CDR2 reads SYGVQD (reference sequence).

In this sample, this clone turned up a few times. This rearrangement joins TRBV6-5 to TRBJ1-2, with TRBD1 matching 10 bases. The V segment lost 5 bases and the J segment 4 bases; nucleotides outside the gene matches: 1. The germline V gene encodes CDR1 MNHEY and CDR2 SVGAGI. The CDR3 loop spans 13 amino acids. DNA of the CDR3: TGTGCCAGCAGTAGGGACAGGGGCTATGGCTACACCTTC. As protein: CASSRDRGYGYTF.

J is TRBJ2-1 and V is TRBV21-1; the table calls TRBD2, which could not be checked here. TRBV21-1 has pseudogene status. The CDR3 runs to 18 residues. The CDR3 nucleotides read TGTGCCAGCAGCAAAGCCCGACTAGCGGGGAACTCCTACAATGAGCAGTTCTTC. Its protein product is CASSKARLAGNSYNEQFF.

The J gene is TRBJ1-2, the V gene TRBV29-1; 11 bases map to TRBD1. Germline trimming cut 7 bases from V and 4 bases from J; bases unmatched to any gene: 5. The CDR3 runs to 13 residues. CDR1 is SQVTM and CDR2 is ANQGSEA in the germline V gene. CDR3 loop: CSGGQGEGYGYTF. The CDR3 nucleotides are TGCAGCGGGGGACAGGGGGAAGGCTATGGCTACACCTTC. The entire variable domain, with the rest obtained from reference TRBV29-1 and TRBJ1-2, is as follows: SAVISQKPSRDICQRGTSLTIQCQVDSQVTMMFWYRQQPGQSLTLIATANQGSEATYESGFVIDKFPISRPNLTFSTLTVSNMSPEDSSIYLCSGGQGEGYGYTFGSGTRLTVV.

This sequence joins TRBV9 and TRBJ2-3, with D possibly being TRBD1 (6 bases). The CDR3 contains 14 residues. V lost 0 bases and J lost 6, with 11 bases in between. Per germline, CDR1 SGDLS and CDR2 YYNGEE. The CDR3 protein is CASSVEAGADTQYF. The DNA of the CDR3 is TGTGCCAGCAGCGTAGAGGCAGGGGCTGATACGCAGTATTTT.

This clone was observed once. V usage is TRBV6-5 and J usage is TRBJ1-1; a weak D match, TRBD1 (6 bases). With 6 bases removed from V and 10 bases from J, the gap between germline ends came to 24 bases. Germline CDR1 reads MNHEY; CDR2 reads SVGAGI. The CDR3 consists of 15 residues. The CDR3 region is CASSSVGAKGYAAFF. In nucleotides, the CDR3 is TGTGCCAGCAGCTCCGTGGGGGCCAAGGGCTATGCAGCTTTCTTT.

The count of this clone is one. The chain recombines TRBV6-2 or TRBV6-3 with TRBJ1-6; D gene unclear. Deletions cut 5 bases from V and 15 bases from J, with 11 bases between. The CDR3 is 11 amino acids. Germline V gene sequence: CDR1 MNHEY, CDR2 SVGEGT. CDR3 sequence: CASSPNAGLHF. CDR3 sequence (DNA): TGTGCCAGCAGTCCAAACGCGGGCCTCCACTTT.

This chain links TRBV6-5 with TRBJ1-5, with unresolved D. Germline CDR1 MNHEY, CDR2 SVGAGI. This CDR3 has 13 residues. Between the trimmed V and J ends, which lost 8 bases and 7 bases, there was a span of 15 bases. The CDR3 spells CASQAVRVQPQHF. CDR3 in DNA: TGTGCCAGCCAGGCAGTAAGGGTCCAGCCCCAGCATTTT.

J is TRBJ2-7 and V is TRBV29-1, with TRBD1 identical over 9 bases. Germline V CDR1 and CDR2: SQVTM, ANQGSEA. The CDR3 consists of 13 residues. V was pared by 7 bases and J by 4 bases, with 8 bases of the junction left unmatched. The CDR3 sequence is CSAGTGSCYEQYV. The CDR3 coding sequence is TGCAGCGCAGGGACAGGGAGCTGTTACGAGCAGTACGTC.

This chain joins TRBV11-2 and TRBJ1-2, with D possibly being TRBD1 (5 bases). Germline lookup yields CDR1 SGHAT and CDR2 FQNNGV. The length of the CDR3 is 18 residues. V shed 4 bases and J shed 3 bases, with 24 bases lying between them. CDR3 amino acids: CASSCTSRAIKRDYGYTF. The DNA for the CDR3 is TGTGCCAGCAGCTGTACTTCCAGGGCTATAAAAAGGGACTATGGCTACACCTTC.

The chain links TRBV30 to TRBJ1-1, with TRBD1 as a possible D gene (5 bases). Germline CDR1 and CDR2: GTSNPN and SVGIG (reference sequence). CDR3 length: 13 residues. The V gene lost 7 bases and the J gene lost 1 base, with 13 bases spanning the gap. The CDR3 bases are TGTGCCTCGGGGGGTAGGTCGAACACTGAAGCTTTCTTT. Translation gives CASGGRSNTEAFF.

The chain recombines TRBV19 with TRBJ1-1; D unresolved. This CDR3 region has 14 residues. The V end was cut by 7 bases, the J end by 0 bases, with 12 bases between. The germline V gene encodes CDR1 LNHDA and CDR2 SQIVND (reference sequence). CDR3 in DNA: TGTGCCAGTACTAGGTTTTCCATGAACACTGAAGCTTTCTTT. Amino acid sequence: CASTRFSMNTEAFF.

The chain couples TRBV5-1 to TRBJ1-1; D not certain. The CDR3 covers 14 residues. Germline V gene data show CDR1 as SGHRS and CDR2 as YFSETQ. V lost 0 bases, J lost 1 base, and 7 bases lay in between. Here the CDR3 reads CASSLALENTEAFF. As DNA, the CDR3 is TGCGCCAGCAGCTTGGCGCTGGAGAACACTGAAGCTTTCTTT.

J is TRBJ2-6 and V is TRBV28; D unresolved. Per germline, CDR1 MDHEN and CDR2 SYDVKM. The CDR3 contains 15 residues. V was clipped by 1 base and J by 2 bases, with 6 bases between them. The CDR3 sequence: CASSLSGPGANVLTF. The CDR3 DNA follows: TGTGCCAGCAGTTTATCTGGGCCTGGGGCCAACGTCCTGACTTTC.

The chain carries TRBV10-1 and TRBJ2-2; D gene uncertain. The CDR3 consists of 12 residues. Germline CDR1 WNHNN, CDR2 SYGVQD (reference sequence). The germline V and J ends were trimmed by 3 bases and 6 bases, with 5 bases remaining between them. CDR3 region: CASSDYSGELFF. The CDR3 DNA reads TGCGCCAGCAGTGACTATTCCGGGGAGCTGTTTTTT.

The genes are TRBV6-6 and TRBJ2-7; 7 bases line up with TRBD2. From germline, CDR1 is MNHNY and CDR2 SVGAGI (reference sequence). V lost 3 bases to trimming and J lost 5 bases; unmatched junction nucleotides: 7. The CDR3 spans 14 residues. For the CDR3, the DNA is TGTGCCAGCAGTTATTCGGGGAGGGGTAACGAGCAGTACGTC. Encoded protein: CASSYSGRGNEQYV.

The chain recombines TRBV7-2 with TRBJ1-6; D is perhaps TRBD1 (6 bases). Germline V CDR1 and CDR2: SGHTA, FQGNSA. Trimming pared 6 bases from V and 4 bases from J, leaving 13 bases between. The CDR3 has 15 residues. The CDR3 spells CASRTGTRYNSPLHF. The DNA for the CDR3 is TGTGCCAGCAGAACCGGGACACGTTATAATTCACCCCTCCACTTT. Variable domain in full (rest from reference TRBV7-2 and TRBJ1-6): GAGVSQSPSNKVTEKGKDVELRCDPISGHTALYWYRQSLGQGLEFLIYFQGNSAPDKSGLPSDRFSAERTGGSVSTLTIQRTQQEDSAVYLCASRTGTRYNSPLHFGNGTRLTVT.

The CDR3 is CATSREDRGRYNEQFF. In DNA form, the CDR3 reads TGTGCCACCAGCAGAGAGGACAGGGGAAGGTACAATGAGCAGTTCTTC. V gene TRBV15 combines with J gene TRBJ2-1; 9 bases map to TRBD1. The J segment lost 4 bases and the V segment lost 0 bases, leaving 4 bases of the junction unmatched. This CDR3 spans 16 amino acids. Looked up from germline, CDR1 is LNHNV and CDR2 is YYDKDF (reference sequence).

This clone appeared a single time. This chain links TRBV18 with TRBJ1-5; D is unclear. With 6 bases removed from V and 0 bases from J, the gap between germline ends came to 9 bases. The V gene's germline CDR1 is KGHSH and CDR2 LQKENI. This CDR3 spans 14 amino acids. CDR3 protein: CASSSDYSNQPQHF. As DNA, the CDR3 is TGTGCCAGCTCGTCTGATTATAGCAATCAGCCCCAGCATTTT.

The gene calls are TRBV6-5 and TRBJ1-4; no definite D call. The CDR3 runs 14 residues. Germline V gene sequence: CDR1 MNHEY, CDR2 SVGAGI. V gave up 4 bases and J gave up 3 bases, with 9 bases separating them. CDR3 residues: CASSLRLANEKLFF. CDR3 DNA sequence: TGTGCCAGCAGTTTAAGGTTGGCTAATGAAAAACTGTTTTTT.

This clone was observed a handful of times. As DNA, the CDR3 is TGTGCCAGCAGCTCAGGGGGCGTAAAGAACACTGAAGCTTTCTTT. Protein sequence: CASSSGGVKNTEAFF. The chain is built from TRBV7-9 and TRBJ1-1; 8 bases fit TRBD1. The V segment lost 4 bases and the J segment 1 base; nucleotides outside the gene matches: 5. The CDR3 is 15 residues long. Germline V lookup: CDR1 SEHNR, CDR2 FQNEAQ (reference sequence).

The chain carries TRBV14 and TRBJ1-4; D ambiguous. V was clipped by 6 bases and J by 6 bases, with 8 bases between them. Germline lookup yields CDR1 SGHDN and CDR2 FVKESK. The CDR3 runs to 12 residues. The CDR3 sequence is CASSRTYEKLFF. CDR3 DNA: TGTGCCAGCAGTCGTACTTATGAAAAACTGTTTTTT.

In DNA form, the CDR3 reads TGTGCCAGCAGTTTTGGACCCGGCACAGATACGCAGTATTTT. Amino acid sequence: CASSFGPGTDTQYF. The chain uses TRBV6-5 and TRBJ2-3; D gene uncertain. Germline CDR1 reads MNHEY; CDR2 reads SVGAGI. This CDR3 has 14 amino acids. Trimming left V 4 bases short and J 1 base short, with 9 bases between.

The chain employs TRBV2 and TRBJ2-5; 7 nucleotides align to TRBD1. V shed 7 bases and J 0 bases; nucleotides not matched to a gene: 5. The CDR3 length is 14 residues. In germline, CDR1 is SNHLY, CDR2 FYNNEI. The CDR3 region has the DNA TGTGCCAGCACCCTAGACAGGGACCAAGAGACCCAGTACTTC. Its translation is CASTLDRDQETQYF.